This is a list of T cell receptor beta chains from one sample in a study of blood T cell repertoires in COVID-19. Generated by immunoSEQ multiplex PCR, the TCRdb table keeps only in-frame clones and is missing some. This table has 15,000 to 20,000 clones, 81% appearing once. Sequences were obtained from peripheral blood. The receptors stem from a man in his forties or fifties with active or convalescent COVID-19. Both conserved end residues are part of each CDR3. The order of the fields is CDR3 DNA, CDR3 protein, V gene, clone size, J gene, D gene. The D gene is left open where the match is weak. Not every row has a clone size; where given, it reads once, few, many or a size class.

TGTGCCAGCAGTTACGCGTCAACAGGGGGGTACGAGCAGTACTTC,CASSYASTGGYEQYF,TRBV6-5,-,TRBJ2-7,TRBD1
TGTGCCAGCAGCAGGGGTCTGAACACTGAAGCTTTCTTT,CASSRGLNTEAFF,TRBV3-1/TRBV3-2,-,TRBJ1-1,-
TGCGCCAGCAGTGAGTCCCCTTCTAGCGGGGGACGAGCAAATACGCAGTATTTT,CASSESPSSGGRANTQYF,TRBV10-1,-,TRBJ2-3,TRBD2
TGTGCCACCAGCTCGCGTGGCAGCGGGGGGCGGAAAGAGACCCAGTACTTC,CATSSRGSGGRKETQYF,TRBV15,-,TRBJ2-5,TRBD2
TGTGCCAGCAGTTTAAAGCCGTCGAGTATTGCAACTAATGAAAAACTGTTTTTT,CASSLKPSSIATNEKLFF,TRBV27,few,TRBJ1-4,-
TGCAGCGTTGCTTACCGGGGTTTAAAGACCCAGTACTTC,CSVAYRGLKTQYF,TRBV29-1,-,TRBJ2-5,-
TGTGCCAGCAGCCGGGCCGAGGGGGCCAACGAGCAGTACTTC,CASSRAEGANEQYF,TRBV5-6,once,TRBJ2-7,TRBD1
TGTGCCAGCAGCCGAGACAGAGTGGCTAACTATGGCTACACCTTC,CASSRDRVANYGYTF,TRBV7-8,-,TRBJ1-2,-
TGCAGCGGATCCCCAGGGTACACTGAAGCTTTCTTT,CSGSPGYTEAFF,TRBV29-1,-,TRBJ1-1,-
TGTGCCAGCAGTTTAGGTGCGGGACAGTTTTACTTC,CASSLGAGQFYF,TRBV12-3/TRBV12-4,-,TRBJ2-7,-
TGTGCCAGCAGTCACGGACAGGGCGGCTACGAGCAGTACTTC,CASSHGQGGYEQYF,TRBV28,-,TRBJ2-7,TRBD1
TGTGCCAGCAGCTCTGGGACAGGGTCTATGGACACAGCCAAAAACATTCAGTACTTC,CASSSGTGSMDTAKNIQYF,TRBV7-9,-,TRBJ2-4,TRBD1
TGTGCCAGCAGCTTAGGCGGGGGGTCCTACAATGAGCAGTTCTTC,CASSLGGGSYNEQFF,TRBV5-6,-,TRBJ2-1,TRBD2
TGTGCCAGCAGCAGGGACTTCCTTGGTGGCGGGGAGCTGTTTTTT,CASSRDFLGGGELFF,TRBV27,-,TRBJ2-2,-
TGCGCCAGCAGCTTCTCCGGACAGGCGCTCCAAGAGACCCAGTACTTC,CASSFSGQALQETQYF,TRBV5-1,-,TRBJ2-5,TRBD1
TGTGCCATCAGTGAGTTCCATCAGGGTTATCGCAATCAGCCCCAGCATTTT,CAISEFHQGYRNQPQHF,TRBV10-3,-,TRBJ1-5,-
TGTGCCAGCAGCTTAGGGGACAGGGTATTCTTT,CASSLGDRVFF,TRBV11-2,-,TRBJ1-1,TRBD1
TGTGCCATCAGTGCAGACAGTCGCGCCACCGGGGAGCTGTTTTTT,CAISADSRATGELFF,TRBV10-3,-,TRBJ2-2,-
TGTGCCAGCTCACCAAAAACCGGGACTCCCGACACCCAGTACTTC,CASSPKTGTPDTQYF,TRBV18,-,TRBJ2-5,-
TGTGCCAGCAGCCGGTCGGGAAGCTCCTACGAGCAGTACTTC,CASSRSGSSYEQYF,TRBV7-9,-,TRBJ2-7,-
TGTGCCAGCAGTTACTTACCAGGGTTGGCAGAGACCCAGTACTTC,CASSYLPGLAETQYF,TRBV6-5,-,TRBJ2-5,-
TGTGCCAGCAGCGACCAATCCCGGGGGGGGAAAGATACGCAGTATTTT,CASSDQSRGGKDTQYF,TRBV9,-,TRBJ2-3,TRBD2
TGTGCCAGCAGTTACGCGGGGGCTGACACTGAAGCTTTCTTT,CASSYAGADTEAFF,TRBV6-2/TRBV6-3,few,TRBJ1-1,-
TGTGCCAGCAATGTGGGGCAAGCTGGCTACACCTTC,CASNVGQAGYTF,TRBV12-3/TRBV12-4,-,TRBJ1-2,-
TGTGCCAGCAAACAACAGGGGGCATTGGTCACCGGGGAGCTGTTTTTT,CASKQQGALVTGELFF,TRBV2,-,TRBJ2-2,TRBD1
TGTGCCAGCAGCCGTCGGACAGGGGATAACTATGGCTACACCTTC,CASSRRTGDNYGYTF,TRBV7-2,-,TRBJ1-2,TRBD1
TGTGCCAGCAGCCAAGAAGCTTCTGGACTAGCGGGGGCCCACGAGCAGTACTTC,CASSQEASGLAGAHEQYF,TRBV4-2,-,TRBJ2-7,TRBD2
TGTGCCAGCAGCTTATTGACAGAGAGTGTTGGCTACACCTTC,CASSLLTESVGYTF,TRBV7-2,-,TRBJ1-2,-
TGTGCCAGCAGGGTCACAGGGGGCAACTCTGAAGCTTTCTTT,CASRVTGGNSEAFF,TRBV6-5,once,TRBJ1-1,TRBD1
TGTGCCAGCAGCCCGCGGGGGTGGCGGGCGCGGAACACCGGGGAGCTGTTTTTT,CASSPRGWRARNTGELFF,TRBV5-6,-,TRBJ2-2,TRBD2
TGTGCCAGCAGCTCCGCAGGGGGTAATGGCTACACCTTC,CASSSAGGNGYTF,TRBV6-6,-,TRBJ1-2,TRBD1
TGTGCCAGCAGTTCCGGGACAGGATATAACTATGGCTACACCTTC,CASSSGTGYNYGYTF,TRBV27,-,TRBJ1-2,TRBD1
TGTGCCAGCAGCGTAGGGGGGACAGGAGGCTACAATGAGCAGTTCTTC,CASSVGGTGGYNEQFF,TRBV9,-,TRBJ2-1,TRBD1
TGCGCCAGCAGCCTAAGAGGATTGAACACTGAAGCTTTCTTT,CASSLRGLNTEAFF,TRBV4-1,few,TRBJ1-1,-
TGTGCCAGCTCACGGGCAGTAGTACAGGGGGGCGACCTGAGAGGCTACACCTTC,CASSRAVVQGGDLRGYTF,TRBV18,-,TRBJ1-2,TRBD1
TGTGCCAGCAGTCGTACTATAACCGGGACAACTGGGGCCAACGTCCTGACTTTC,CASSRTITGTTGANVLTF,TRBV2,-,TRBJ2-6,-
TGTGCCAGCAGTGAGGTGCCGGATTCACCCCTCCACTTT,CASSEVPDSPLHF,TRBV6-1,-,TRBJ1-6,-
TGTGCCAGCAGCCCTGGGGGGGCAGGGACCCTTGATGGCTACACCTTC,CASSPGGAGTLDGYTF,TRBV9,-,TRBJ1-2,-
TGTGCCAGCAGCACCAACAGGTACCAAGAGACCCAGTACTTC,CASSTNRYQETQYF,TRBV7-9,-,TRBJ2-5,-
TGTGCCAGCAGCTTAACGACTAGCGGGGCCTACGAGCAGTACTTC,CASSLTTSGAYEQYF,TRBV7-2,-,TRBJ2-7,TRBD2
TGTGCCAGCAGTTACTCCCCCCTAGCGGGGGTCTACGAGCAGTACTTC,CASSYSPLAGVYEQYF,TRBV6-5,-,TRBJ2-7,TRBD2
TGCGCCAGCAGCTCCAGATTCGGACAGGCCTACGAGCAGTACTTC,CASSSRFGQAYEQYF,TRBV5-1,-,TRBJ2-7,TRBD1
TGCGCCAGCAGCCTGAGCGCTGGGAGTACTGAAGCTTTCTTT,CASSLSAGSTEAFF,TRBV5-1,-,TRBJ1-1,-
TGTGCCACCAGCAGAGGGGGCGCGGGGGGAGAGACCCAGTACTTC,CATSRGGAGGETQYF,TRBV15,-,TRBJ2-5,TRBD2
TGTGCCAGCAGCGTCGGGACAGGGTGGGATTCACCCCTCCACTTT,CASSVGTGWDSPLHF,TRBV9,-,TRBJ1-6,TRBD1
TGCGCCAGCGGACAGGCGGGCGAAGCTTTCTTT,CASGQAGEAFF,TRBV4-1,few,TRBJ1-1,TRBD1
TGTGCCAGCAGCCGACAGGAGACGAACACCGGGGAGCTGTTTTTT,CASSRQETNTGELFF,TRBV11-2,few,TRBJ2-2,-
TGTGCCAGCAGTACTAGCGGGGAGACCCAGTACTTC,CASSTSGETQYF,TRBV2,-,TRBJ2-5,TRBD2
TGTGCCAGCAGCCGGTATAGCAATCAGCCCCAGCATTTT,CASSRYSNQPQHF,TRBV6-6,once,TRBJ1-5,-
TGTGCCAGCAGTCGGGCAGCGGACTACGAGCAGTACTTC,CASSRAADYEQYF,TRBV27,-,TRBJ2-7,-
TGTGCCAGCAGTGATATAGGGGGGGTATACGAGCAGTACTTC,CASSDIGGVYEQYF,TRBV6-1,-,TRBJ2-7,-
TGTGCCAGTAGTCGGGACAGCTACGAGCAGTACTTC,CASSRDSYEQYF,TRBV19,once,TRBJ2-7,TRBD1
TGTGCCAGCTCACCCCGGACAGAGAATGAGCAGTTCTTC,CASSPRTENEQFF,TRBV18,-,TRBJ2-1,-